Listed below are T cell receptor beta chains from one sample, sequenced in a study of T cell changes during pregnancy in multiple sclerosis. TCRdb keeps only in-frame clones here, not all; method: immunoSEQ multiplex PCR. Seen here are 40,000 to 45,000 clones, about 89% observed once, and the top ten hold 0.55% to 0.6%. The sample here was CD4+ T cells from peripheral blood mononuclear cells, taken in the first trimester of pregnancy. These TCRs come from a female donor with multiple sclerosis, enrolled in a pregnancy study. Each CDR3 is given with its conserved first and last residue. D genes are given only for firm matches.

d_call: NA
j_call: TRBJ2-2
v_call: TRBV6-4
cdr3_aa: CASSEAPLTGELFF
cdr3_nt: TGTGCCAGCAGTGAGGCCCCTCTTACCGGGGAGCTGTTTTTT

d_call: TRBD1
j_call: TRBJ2-1
v_call: TRBV4-1
cdr3_aa: CASSLRTGSHNEQFF
cdr3_nt: TGCGCCAGCAGCCTCCGGACAGGATCTCACAATGAGCAGTTCTTC

d_call: NA
j_call: TRBJ2-7
v_call: TRBV11-2
cdr3_aa: CASRLVAGRSYEQYF
cdr3_nt: TGTGCCAGCAGGTTAGTGGCGGGGCGGTCCTACGAGCAGTACTTC

d_call: TRBD1
j_call: TRBJ2-7
v_call: TRBV29-1
cdr3_aa: CSVAPTGTGSYEQYF
cdr3_nt: TGCAGCGTTGCGCCTACCGGGACAGGGTCCTACGAGCAGTACTTC

d_call: TRBD2
j_call: TRBJ2-5
v_call: TRBV28
cdr3_aa: CASSQLAGGRETQYF
cdr3_nt: TGTGCCAGCAGCCAACTAGCGGGAGGTCGGGAGACCCAGTACTTC

d_call: TRBD2
j_call: TRBJ2-2
v_call: TRBV6-1
cdr3_aa: CASSEVRTSSGELFF
cdr3_nt: TGTGCCAGCAGTGAAGTAAGGACTAGCTCGGGGGAGCTGTTTTTT

d_call: TRBD2
j_call: TRBJ2-5
v_call: TRBV2
cdr3_aa: CASTPGGVETQYF
cdr3_nt: TGTGCCAGCACCCCTGGGGGGGTCGAGACCCAGTACTTC

d_call: TRBD1
j_call: TRBJ1-2
v_call: TRBV6-5
cdr3_aa: CASRRTGDGYTF
cdr3_nt: TGTGCCAGCAGGAGGACAGGGGATGGCTACACCTTC

d_call: TRBD1
j_call: TRBJ2-7
v_call: TRBV4-1
cdr3_aa: CASSHTPGQGAYEQYF
cdr3_nt: TGCGCCAGCAGCCATACTCCGGGACAGGGGGCCTACGAGCAGTACTTC

d_call: TRBD1
j_call: TRBJ2-1
v_call: TRBV6-5
cdr3_aa: CASSYRDRGGNEQFF
cdr3_nt: TGTGCCAGCAGTTATCGGGACAGGGGGGGTAATGAGCAGTTCTTC

d_call: NA
j_call: TRBJ2-7
v_call: TRBV5-6
cdr3_aa: CASSPQTASYEQYF
cdr3_nt: TGTGCCAGCAGCCCTCAGACTGCCAGCTACGAGCAGTACTTC

d_call: TRBD1
j_call: TRBJ2-7
v_call: TRBV11-2
cdr3_aa: CASSFGTGPSYEQYF
cdr3_nt: TGTGCCAGCAGCTTCGGGACAGGGCCCTCCTACGAGCAGTACTTC

d_call: NA
j_call: TRBJ2-7
v_call: TRBV11-2
cdr3_aa: CASSLIGRGTYEQYF
cdr3_nt: TGTGCCAGCAGCTTGATTGGAAGGGGGACCTACGAGCAGTACTTC

d_call: TRBD1
j_call: TRBJ2-4
v_call: TRBV5-1
cdr3_aa: CASRLLTGEDIQYF
cdr3_nt: TGCGCCAGCAGACTCCTGACAGGGGAAGACATTCAGTACTTC

d_call: NA
j_call: TRBJ1-1
v_call: TRBV5-5
cdr3_aa: CASRGGGNTEAFF
cdr3_nt: TGTGCCAGCAGGGGCGGGGGTAACACTGAAGCTTTCTTT

d_call: NA
j_call: TRBJ2-1
v_call: TRBV5-1
cdr3_aa: CASSLGARYNEQFF
cdr3_nt: TGCGCCAGCAGCTTGGGGGCAAGGTACAATGAGCAGTTCTTC

d_call: NA
j_call: TRBJ2-2
v_call: TRBV27
cdr3_aa: CASSLSRGRTGELFF
cdr3_nt: TGTGCCAGCAGTTTATCCAGGGGGAGGACCGGGGAGCTGTTTTTT

d_call: NA
j_call: TRBJ1-2
v_call: TRBV19
cdr3_aa: CASAPPNAGQPGTF
cdr3_nt: TGTGCCAGTGCCCCTCCAAACGCCGGCCAACCGGGAACCTTC

d_call: NA
j_call: TRBJ2-3
v_call: TRBV30
cdr3_aa: CAWTLSGGLTDTQYF
cdr3_nt: TGTGCCTGGACCCTTAGCGGCGGCCTCACAGATACGCAGTATTTT

d_call: NA
j_call: TRBJ1-3
v_call: TRBV2
cdr3_aa: CASSDGAAGNTIYF
cdr3_nt: TGTGCCAGCAGTGATGGGGCAGCTGGAAACACCATATATTTT

d_call: NA
j_call: TRBJ1-5
v_call: TRBV19
cdr3_aa: CASKGEGQPQHF
cdr3_nt: TGTGCCAGTAAGGGGGAGGGTCAGCCCCAGCATTTT

d_call: NA
j_call: TRBJ2-2
v_call: TRBV6-4
cdr3_aa: CASSDSSGAGELFF
cdr3_nt: TGTGCCAGCAGTGACTCCTCGGGAGCCGGGGAGCTGTTTTTT

d_call: TRBD1
j_call: TRBJ2-1
v_call: TRBV10-3
cdr3_aa: CAISYTGDEQFF
cdr3_nt: TGTGCCATCAGTTATACAGGGGATGAGCAGTTCTTC

d_call: TRBD2
j_call: TRBJ2-1
v_call: TRBV27
cdr3_aa: CASSTLETSGHNEQFF
cdr3_nt: TGTGCCAGCAGTACGTTAGAGACTAGCGGACACAATGAGCAGTTCTTC

d_call: TRBD2
j_call: TRBJ2-3
v_call: TRBV2
cdr3_aa: CASRAGTSGRAAQYF
cdr3_nt: TGTGCCAGCAGGGCTGGGACTAGCGGGAGGGCTGCGCAGTATTTT

d_call: TRBD2
j_call: TRBJ2-7
v_call: TRBV19
cdr3_aa: CASKGTSGPEQYF
cdr3_nt: TGTGCCAGTAAGGGGACTAGCGGGCCCGAGCAGTACTTC

d_call: TRBD1
j_call: TRBJ2-7
v_call: TRBV18
cdr3_aa: CASSPGTGPYEQYF
cdr3_nt: TGTGCCAGCTCCCCCGGGACAGGGCCCTACGAGCAGTACTTC